This T cell receptor (beta chain) is drawn from a study of blood T cell repertoires in COVID-19. Turning to the study itself: Both acute and convalescent COVID-19 samples were obtained from the United States, Italy and Spain.

Per the study methods: The authors estimated nucleated cell counts from reference gene primer amplification. Some clones are missing from TCRdb's copy, which holds only in-frame ones; the method was immunoSEQ multiplex PCR. V, J and clone size derive from that table, while D and trimming were established from the DNA sequence. This table has under 250,000 clones, 80% to 90% appearing once. V lost 0 bases to trimming and J lost 4 bases, with 9 bases between them. The germline V gene encodes CDR1 SQVTM and CDR2 ANQGSEA. The CDR3 runs 13 residues. Participants' own reports of clinical history determined their cohort assignment.

The sequencing input was PBMCs or T cells enriched from blood (not recorded which). This TCR was sampled from a woman aged 25 to 39 who had been exposed to COVID-19. J is TRBJ1-2 and V is TRBV29-1; D possibly corresponds to TRBD1 (5 bases). The CDR3 DNA is TGCAGCGTTGAAGACAGGGTGGCCTATGGCTACACCTTC. It is translated as CSVEDRVAYGYTF.